This entry describes one T cell receptor (beta chain). Its antigen is not known. This specimen belongs to a study of post-analysis software for immune sequencing data. Study-wide background: Both relapsing-remitting and secondary progressive multiple sclerosis featured among the disease courses, as did progressive-relapsing multiple sclerosis. Findings and limits, study-wide: With TRBV5-6, TRBV5-1 and TRBV20-1 included, about five TRBV segments were more frequent in patients than in controls. There was significantly lower normalized Chao1 diversity in multiple sclerosis patients than in controls.

cDNA libraries of TCR beta carried unique molecular identifiers. TCRdb reprocessed the PCR reads with MiXCR, giving one entry per CDR3 protein. The sample lists 250,000 to 300,000 distinct CDR3 sequences, 35% to 40% occurring once. Deletions cut 7 bases from V and 3 bases from J, with 10 bases between. The CDR3 extends over 13 amino acids. Sequencing was performed on blood. The sequence was collected from a girl between 5 and 17 years old with multiple sclerosis. The chain uses TRBV12-3 or TRBV12-4 and TRBJ1-3; D unresolved. As DNA, the CDR3 is TGTGCCAGCAACCTTGGGGATGGAAACACCATATATTTT. Its translation: CASNLGDGNTIYF.